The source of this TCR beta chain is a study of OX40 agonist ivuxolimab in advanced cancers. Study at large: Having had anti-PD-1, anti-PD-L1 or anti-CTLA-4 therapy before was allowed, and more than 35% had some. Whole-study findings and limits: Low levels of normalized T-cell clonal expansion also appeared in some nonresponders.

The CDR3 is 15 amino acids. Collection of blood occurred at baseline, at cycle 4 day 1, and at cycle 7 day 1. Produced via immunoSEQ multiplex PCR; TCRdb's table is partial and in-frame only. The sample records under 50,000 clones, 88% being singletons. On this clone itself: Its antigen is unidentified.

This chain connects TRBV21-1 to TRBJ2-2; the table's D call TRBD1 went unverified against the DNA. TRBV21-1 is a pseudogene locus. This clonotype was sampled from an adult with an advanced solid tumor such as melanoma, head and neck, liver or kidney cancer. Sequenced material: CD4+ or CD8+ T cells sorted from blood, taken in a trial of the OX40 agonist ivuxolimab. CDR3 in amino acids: CASSQQGVKAGELFF. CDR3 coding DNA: TGTGCCAGCAGCCAACAGGGGGTGAAGGCCGGGGAGCTGTTTTTT.